This TCR beta chain was sequenced during a study of graft-versus-host responses after intestinal transplantation. The CDR3 has 15 residues. The V gene end was trimmed by 4 bases and the J gene end by 6 bases; junction bases not matched to a gene: 6. Germline CDR1 LGHNA, CDR2 YSLEER. As concerns this clone: The antigen is unknown.

Some clones are missing from TCRdb's copy, which holds only in-frame ones; the method was immunoSEQ multiplex PCR. The repertoire holds 80,000 to 95,000 clones, about 88% seen once, with roughly 0.3% in the top ten. This sequence was found in a human donor who was the organ donor for an intestinal transplant. This specimen consisted of unstimulated CD4+ T cells sorted from spleen or lymph node cells, obtained before transplant. This chain links TRBV4-3 with TRBJ2-3, with 11 nucleotides matching TRBD2. For the CDR3, the DNA is TGCGCCAGCAGCCTGACTAGCGGGAATCGGGATACGCAGTATTTT. Encoded protein: CASSLTSGNRDTQYF.